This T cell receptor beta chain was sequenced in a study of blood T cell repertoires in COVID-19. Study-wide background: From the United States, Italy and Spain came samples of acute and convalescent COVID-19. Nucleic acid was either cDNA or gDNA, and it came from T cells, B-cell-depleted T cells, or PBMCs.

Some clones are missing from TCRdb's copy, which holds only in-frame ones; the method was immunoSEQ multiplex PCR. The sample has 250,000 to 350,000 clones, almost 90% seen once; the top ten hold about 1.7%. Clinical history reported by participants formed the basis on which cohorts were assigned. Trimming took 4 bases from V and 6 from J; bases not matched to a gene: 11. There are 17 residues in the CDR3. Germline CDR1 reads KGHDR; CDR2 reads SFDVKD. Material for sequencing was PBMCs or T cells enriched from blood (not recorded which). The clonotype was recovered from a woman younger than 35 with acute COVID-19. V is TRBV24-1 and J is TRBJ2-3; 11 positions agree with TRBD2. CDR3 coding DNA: TGTGCCACCAGTGAGCGTGTTAGCGGGAGGGCGGCGGATACGCAGTATTTT. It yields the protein CATSERVSGRAADTQYF.